Sequencing of this T cell receptor (beta chain) was carried out in a study of shared clonotypes between healthy human individuals. Background on the study: The donors, two women and a few men, were aged 18 to 49.

Germline loops: CDR1 SGHTA, CDR2 FQGNSA. The CDR3 is 13 amino acids. The germline V and J ends were trimmed by 1 base and 9 bases, with 10 bases remaining between them. Deep was the level used in running the assay. The assay was immunoSEQ multiplex PCR, and TCRdb's table has in-frame clones only and misses some. The table records about 460,000 clones, approximately 77% of them present only once. Sequenced material: PBMCs. This TCR derives from a woman aged 40 to 55 in good health. Some clones in this sample may be carry-over from other donors' samples. The V gene is TRBV7-2, the J gene TRBJ2-1, with D uncertain. The CDR3 DNA follows: TGTGCCAGCAGCTTAGTGAGGAAGACTGAGCAGTTCTTC. Translated: CASSLVRKTEQFF.